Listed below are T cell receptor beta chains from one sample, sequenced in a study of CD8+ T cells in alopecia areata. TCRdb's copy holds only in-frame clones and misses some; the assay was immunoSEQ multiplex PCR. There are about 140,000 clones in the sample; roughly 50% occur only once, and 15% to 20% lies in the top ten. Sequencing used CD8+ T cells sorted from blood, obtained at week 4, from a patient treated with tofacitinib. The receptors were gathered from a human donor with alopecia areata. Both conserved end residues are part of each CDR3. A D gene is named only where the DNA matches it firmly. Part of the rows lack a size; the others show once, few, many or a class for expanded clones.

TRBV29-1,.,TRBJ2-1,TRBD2,CSVEGLVRGAHYNEQFF,TGCAGCGTTGAGGGGCTTGTGCGGGGGGCCCACTACAATGAGCAGTTCTTC
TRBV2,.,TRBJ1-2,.,CASSEGGTLVYGYTF,TGTGCCAGCAGTGAAGGGGGGACCCTGGTCTATGGCTACACCTTC
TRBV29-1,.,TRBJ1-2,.,CSVEGLGRGYGYTF,TGCAGCGTTGAAGGTCTGGGTAGGGGATATGGCTACACCTTC
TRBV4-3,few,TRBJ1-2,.,CASSQDWWAGRSLLPGYTF,TGCGCCAGCAGCCAAGATTGGTGGGCCGGACGATCTCTCCTGCCTGGCTACACCTTC
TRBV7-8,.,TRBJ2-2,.,CASSPPGGELFF,TGTGCCAGCAGCCCTCCCGGCGGGGAGCTGTTTTTT
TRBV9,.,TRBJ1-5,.,CASSSEDSSGAVQHF,TGTGCCAGCAGCTCGGAGGACTCCTCGGGGGCTGTCCAGCATTTT
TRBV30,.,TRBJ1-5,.,CAWSPRGRNSNQPQHF,TGTGCCTGGAGTCCACGGGGGCGGAATAGCAATCAGCCCCAGCATTTT
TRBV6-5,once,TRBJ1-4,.,CASSTEGSNEKLFF,TGTGCCAGCTCAACGGAGGGGAGTAATGAAAAACTGTTTTTT
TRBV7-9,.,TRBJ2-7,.,CASTPGVGYEQYF,TGTGCCAGCACCCCAGGGGTCGGGTACGAGCAGTACTTC
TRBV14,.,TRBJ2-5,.,CASSRHRTPYQETQYF,TGTGCCAGCAGCAGACATCGGACTCCGTACCAAGAGACCCAGTACTTC
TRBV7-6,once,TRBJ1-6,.,CASSLGGGSPLHF,TGTGCCAGCAGCTTGGGGGGAGGATCACCCCTCCACTTT
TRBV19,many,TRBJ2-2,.,CASRSFAVGINTGELFF,TGTGCCAGTCGGAGCTTTGCAGTTGGAATTAACACCGGGGAGCTGTTTTTT
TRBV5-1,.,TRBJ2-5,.,CASSSYQETQYF,TGCGCCAGCAGCTCGTACCAAGAGACCCAGTACTTC
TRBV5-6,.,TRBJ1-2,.,CASSSLYGYTF,TGTGCCAGCAGCTCATTGTATGGCTACACCTTC
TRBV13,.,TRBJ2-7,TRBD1,CASSQDRDYEQYF,TGTGCCAGCAGCCAAGACAGGGACTACGAGCAGTACTTC
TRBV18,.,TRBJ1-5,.,CASSSFVVGADQPQHF,TGTGCCAGCTCTTCATTCGTCGTGGGGGCCGACCAGCCCCAGCATTTT
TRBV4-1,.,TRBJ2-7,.,CASSQDSSYEQYF,TGCGCCAGCAGCCAAGATTCTAGCTACGAGCAGTACTTC
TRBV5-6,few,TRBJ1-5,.,CASSSAVNQPQHF,TGTGCCAGCAGCTCGGCAGTCAATCAGCCCCAGCATTTT
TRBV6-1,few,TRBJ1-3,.,CASSDRASGNTIYF,TGTGCCAGCAGTGACAGGGCTTCTGGAAACACCATATATTTT
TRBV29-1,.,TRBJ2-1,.,CSAMGEGPSSYNEQFF,TGCAGCGCCATGGGTGAGGGCCCGAGCTCCTACAATGAGCAGTTCTTC
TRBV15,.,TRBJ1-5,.,CATSVRDIDSNQPQHF,TGTGCCACCAGCGTCCGGGACATCGATAGCAATCAGCCCCAGCATTTT
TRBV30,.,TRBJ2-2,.,CAWSVLGLGGDFTGELFF,TGTGCCTGGAGTGTACTCGGACTGGGTGGGGACTTCACCGGGGAGCTGTTTTTT
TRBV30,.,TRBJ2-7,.,CAWSIAYEQYF,TGTGCCTGGAGTATCGCATACGAGCAGTACTTC
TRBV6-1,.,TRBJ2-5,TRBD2,CASSGPTSGVQETQYF,TGTGCCAGCAGTGGCCCGACTAGCGGGGTACAAGAGACCCAGTACTTC
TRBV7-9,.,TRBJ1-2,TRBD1,CASSLDRGNYGYTF,TGTGCCAGCAGCTTAGACAGGGGAAACTATGGCTACACCTTC
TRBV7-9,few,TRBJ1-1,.,CASSWMNTEAFF,TGTGCCAGCAGCTGGATGAACACTGAAGCTTTCTTT
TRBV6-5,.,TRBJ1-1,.,CASSPGRMNTEAFF,TGTGCCAGCAGTCCGGGACGGATGAACACTGAAGCTTTCTTT
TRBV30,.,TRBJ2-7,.,CAWSISYEQYF,TGTGCCTGGAGTATATCGTACGAGCAGTACTTC
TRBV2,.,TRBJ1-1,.,CASRPRGGTEAFF,TGTGCCAGCAGACCCAGGGGAGGCACTGAAGCTTTCTTT
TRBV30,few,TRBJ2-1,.,CAWSVLRHSPFQFF,TGTGCCTGGAGTGTACTGAGGCACTCACCCTTCCAGTTCTTC
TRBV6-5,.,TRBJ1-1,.,CATESQNTEAFF,TGTGCCACCGAAAGCCAGAACACTGAAGCTTTCTTT
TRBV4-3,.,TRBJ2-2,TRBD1,CASSPGQGTNTGELFF,TGCGCCAGCAGCCCGGGACAGGGAACGAACACCGGGGAGCTGTTTTTT
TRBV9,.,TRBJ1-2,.,CASSVDPGTLYGYTF,TGTGCCAGCAGCGTAGATCCAGGGACCCTCTATGGCTACACCTTC
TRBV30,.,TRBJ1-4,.,CAWSREKLFF,TGTGCCTGGAGTAGGGAAAAACTGTTTTTT
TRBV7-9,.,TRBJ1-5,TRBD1,CASRPDRGLKRSNQPQHF,TGTGCCAGCAGACCCGACAGGGGCTTAAAACGGAGCAATCAGCCCCAGCATTTT
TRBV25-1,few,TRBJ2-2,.,CASSEYGSTGELFF,TGTGCCAGCAGTGAATATGGAAGTACCGGGGAGCTGTTTTTT
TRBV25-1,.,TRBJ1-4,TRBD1,CASSEYGTGTNEKLFF,TGTGCCAGCAGTGAATACGGGACAGGGACTAATGAAAAACTGTTTTTT
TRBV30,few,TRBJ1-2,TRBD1,CAWSVETGSGYTF,TGTGCCTGGAGTGTGGAGACAGGGAGTGGCTACACCTTC
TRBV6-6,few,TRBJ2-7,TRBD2,CASSYSSGGAYEQYF,TGTGCCAGCAGTTACTCTAGCGGGGGGGCCTACGAGCAGTACTTC
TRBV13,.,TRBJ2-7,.,CASSSQREQYF,TGTGCCAGCAGCTCCCAAAGGGAGCAGTACTTC
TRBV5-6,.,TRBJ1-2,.,CASSLQGNYGYTF,TGTGCCAGCAGCTTGCAGGGTAACTATGGCTACACCTTC